This TCR beta chain was identified in a study of CD4 T cells in relation to SARS-CoV-2 and coronaviruses. CEF-cultured naive and memory CD4+ T cell DNA got survey-level sequencing. Sequencing was performed with immunoSEQ multiplex PCR; in TCRdb, only in-frame clones are kept and a portion is missing. The sample includes over 35,000 clones, under 85% of them seen just once. On this clone: The antigen is undetermined.

CD4 enrichment then naive enrichment separated naive from memory CD4+ cells. Study-level results: Crossreactivity was assessed only for spike protein, not other viral proteins.

Sequences were obtained from memory CD4+ T cells from PBMCs, cultured in vitro. This sequence originates from an adult with COVID-19.

CDR3 protein: CASSPPSGANTGELFF. DNA for the CDR3: TGTGCCAGCTCACCGCCTAGCGGGGCGAACACCGGGGAGCTGTTTTTT. This chain connects TRBV18 to TRBJ2-2; 9 bases are shared with TRBD2. CDR3 length: 16 amino acids. In germline, CDR1 is KGHSH, CDR2 LQKENI. Unmatched junction bases numbered 2, after V lost 3 bases and J lost 0 bases.